Presented here are 12 T cell receptor beta chains from one specimen sequenced in a study of T-cell reconstitution after alpha-beta-depleted transplantation in children. Unique molecular identifiers were used in preparing the TCRbeta library. TCRdb re-analysed the PCR reads in MiXCR, keeping a single row per CDR3 protein. This table has some 600,000 distinct CDR3 sequences, over 10% appearing once. Source: PBMCs, mostly from graft donor cells, taken 360 days after TCRalphabeta/CD19-depleted stem cell transplant. The receptors were gathered from a male patient aged 10-17 years who had a stem cell transplant for acute myeloid leukemia, so the T cells may come from the graft donor.

Ten or more counts support this clonotype. This sequence joins TRBV5-6 and TRBJ2-2; a weak D match, TRBD1 (6 bases). V lost 1 base and J 4 bases, leaving 17 bases between the germline ends. Looked up from germline, CDR1 is SGHDT and CDR2 is YYEEEE. This CDR3 comprises 17 residues. CDR3 bases: TGTGCCAGCAGCTTGTTCCTGTGGGACACGTTCACCGGGGAGCTGTTTTTT. Amino acid sequence: CASSLFLWDTFTGELFF.

This clonotype has only a few counts. This sequence joins TRBV7-6 and TRBJ2-7; TRBD2 might be the D (6 bases). V was cut by 0 bases and J by 1 base, with 10 bases left in between. CDR3 length equals 15 residues. Per germline, CDR1 SGHVS and CDR2 FNYEAQ. The CDR3 sequence: CASSLALANSYEQYF. For the CDR3, the DNA is TGTGCCAGCAGCTTAGCGCTAGCGAATTCCTACGAGCAGTACTTC.

The V and J genes are TRBV29-1 and TRBJ1-1; D gene unclear. Trimming took 8 bases from V and 1 from J, leaving 14 bases between them. Germline V lookup: CDR1 SQVTM, CDR2 ANQGSEA. This CDR3 contains 13 residues. CDR3 bases: TGCAGCTATTTGGGTGGCAGGAACACTGAAGCTTTCTTT. Protein sequence: CSYLGGRNTEAFF.

This clonotype was seen repeatedly, ten times or more. The rearrangement joins TRBV10-3 to TRBJ1-5; D is perhaps TRBD1 (6 bases). The CDR3 extends over 17 amino acids. CDR1 is ENHRY and CDR2 is SYGVKD in the germline V gene. V gave up 2 bases and J gave up 0 bases, with 14 bases separating them. The CDR3 protein is CAISEPPQGHSNQPQHF. The CDR3 region has the DNA TGTGCCATCAGTGAGCCCCCTCAGGGGCATAGCAATCAGCCCCAGCATTTT.

This clonotype was seen ten or more times. The V call is TRBV20-1, the J call TRBJ2-3; D is possibly TRBD1 (6 bases). Germline assignment: CDR1 DFQATT and CDR2 SNEGSKA (reference sequence). The length of the CDR3 is 15 residues. V lost 0 bases, J lost 4 bases, and 14 bases lay in between. For the CDR3, the DNA is TGCAGTGCTAGAGATGCGGCAGGGGTCGCAGATACGCAGTATTTT. It specifies CSARDAAGVADTQYF.

The table lists this clonotype with a few counts. This chain uses TRBV11-2 with TRBJ2-2, with 11 bases aligning to TRBD2. Germline V gives CDR1 SGHAT, CDR2 FQNNGV. V dropped 2 bases and J dropped 1; count of bases not matched to a gene: 15. The CDR3 extends over 21 amino acids. The CDR3 loop is CASSLYSSGRAPFLNTGELFF. The CDR3 DNA is TGTGCCAGCAGCTTATATAGTAGCGGGAGGGCTCCGTTCCTGAACACCGGGGAGCTGTTTTTT.

There are many counts of this clonotype. J is TRBJ1-4 and V is TRBV3-1, with 7 bases identical to TRBD1. This CDR3 is built from 16 residues. J lost 5 bases, V lost 3 bases, and 9 bases had no gene match. Looked up from germline, CDR1 is LGHDT and CDR2 is YNNKEL (reference sequence). The CDR3 spells CASSQRETGRNEKLFF. Here the CDR3 DNA reads TGTGCCAGCAGCCAGAGGGAGACAGGGAGGAATGAAAAACTGTTTTTT. The whole variable domain, remainder taken from reference TRBV3-1 and TRBJ1-4, is DTAVSQTPKYLVTQMGNDKSIKCEQNLGHDTMYWYKQDSKKFLKIMFSYNNKELIINETVPNRFSPKSPDKAHLNLHINSLELGDSAVYFCASSQRETGRNEKLFFGSGTQLSVL.

The chain recombines TRBV29-1 with TRBJ2-4; D might be TRBD1 or TRBD2, each matching 5 bases. The V gene lost 5 bases and the J gene lost 8 bases, with 13 bases spanning the gap. The CDR3 is made up of 12 amino acids. Germline CDR1 reads SQVTM; CDR2 reads ANQGSEA. The CDR3 reads CSVWGSGYIQYF. The CDR3, as DNA: TGCAGCGTTTGGGGGAGTGGATACATTCAGTACTTC.

V and J are TRBV28 and TRBJ2-7; D might be TRBD1 (6 bases). Gene TRBJ2-5 matches the end of the DNA better, so the J call may be wrong. In germline, CDR1 is MDHEN, CDR2 SYDVKM. The CDR3 runs to 13 residues. The CDR3 loop reads CASSLGAKRTQYF. The CDR3 DNA is TGTGCCAGCTCCCTGGGGGCTAAGAGGACCCAGTACTTC.

At least ten counts were recorded for this clonotype. V gene TRBV12-3 or TRBV12-4 combines with J gene TRBJ2-1; 8 bases line up with TRBD2. After removal of 3 bases from V and 8 bases from J, the junction contained 6 bases not matched to a gene. The CDR3 length is 14 residues. The CDR3 bases are TGTGCCAGCAGTTTGACGCGGGAGGTCGATGAGCAGTTCTTC. Its protein is CASSLTREVDEQFF.

This clonotype showed up many times. V is TRBV7-8 and J is TRBJ1-4; 8 positions match TRBD1. After removal of 3 bases from V and 10 bases from J, the junction contained 10 bases not matched to a gene. Germline V gene sequence: CDR1 SGHVS, CDR2 FQNEAQ. CDR3 length: 15 residues. CDR3 loop: CASSFYRGGEGKLFF. The CDR3 DNA sequence: TGTGCCAGCAGCTTCTACAGGGGGGGAGAAGGAAAACTGTTTTTT.

The V and J genes are TRBV24-1 and TRBJ2-1; D might be TRBD2 (5 bases). CDR3 length: 16 residues. Between the trimmed V and J ends, which lost 6 bases and 6 bases, there was a span of 20 bases. CDR1 and CDR2 from the germline V gene are KGHDR and SFDVKD. The CDR3 DNA follows: TGTGCCACCAGTATGAGGGCCATGCCCTCCGCCAATGAGCAGTTCTTC. Protein sequence: CATSMRAMPSANEQFF.